This T cell receptor beta chain was recorded in a study of T-cell memory formation after mild COVID-19. A single record per CDR3 protein comes from TCRdb applying MiXCR to the 5' RACE reads. This sample has approximately 580,000 distinct CDR3 sequences, with approximately 20% found just once. Germline CDR1 SEHNR, CDR2 FQNEAQ (reference sequence). V gave up 2 bases and J gave up 3 bases, with 13 bases separating them. The CDR3 runs 15 residues. This clonotype was counted a few times. The genes are TRBV7-9 and TRBJ2-5, with D tentatively TRBD1 or TRBD2 (6 bases each). The sequenced sample was PBMCs or a T cell subset sorted from them (not recorded which). This sequence originates from an adult woman who had mild COVID-19 (a few samples of this study predate the infection). Cell type and time point are not known. The CDR3 DNA sequence: TGTGCCAGCAGCTTACTAGGAGGGGGAAAAGAGACCCAGTACTTC. It yields the protein CASSLLGGGKETQYF. The complete variable domain, with remaining parts taken from reference TRBV7-9 and TRBJ2-5, reads DTGVSQNPRHKITKRGQNVTFRCDPISEHNRLYWYRQTLGQGPEFLTYFQNEAQLEKSRLLSDRFSAERPKGSFSTLEIQRTEQGDSAMYLCASSLLGGGKETQYFGPGTRLLVL.